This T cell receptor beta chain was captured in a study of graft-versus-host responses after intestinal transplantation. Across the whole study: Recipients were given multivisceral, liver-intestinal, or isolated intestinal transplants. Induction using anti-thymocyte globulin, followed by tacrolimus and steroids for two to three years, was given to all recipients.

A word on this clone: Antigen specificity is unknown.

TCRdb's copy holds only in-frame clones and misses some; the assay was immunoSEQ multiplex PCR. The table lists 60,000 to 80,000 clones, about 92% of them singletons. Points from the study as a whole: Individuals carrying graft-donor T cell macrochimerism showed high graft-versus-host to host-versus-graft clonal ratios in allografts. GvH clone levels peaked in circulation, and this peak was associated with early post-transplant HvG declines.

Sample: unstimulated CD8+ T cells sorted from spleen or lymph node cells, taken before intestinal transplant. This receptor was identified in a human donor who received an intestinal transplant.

The CDR3 nucleotides are TGTGCCAGCAGCCCAGGAGGGTGGTATCAGCCCCAGCATTTT. It codes for CASSPGGWYQPQHF. This chain links TRBV4-2 with TRBJ1-5; D is unclear. Germline CDR1 is LGHNA and CDR2 is YNFKEQ. Trimming took 4 bases from V and 5 from J, leaving 12 bases between them. The CDR3 totals 14 residues.